Given below is one T cell receptor beta chain in context. The antigen is undetermined. This sample was included in a study of shared clonotypes between healthy human individuals. Study findings and constraints: Rarefaction gave evidence that sorted-subset sequencing remained incomplete despite large depth.

Assay: immunoSEQ multiplex PCR; the TCRdb copy retains only in-frame clones and omits some. The table records around 1,000,000 clones, approximately 75% of them present only once. The TCR comes from a man between 18 and 29 years old in good health. Some clones in this sample may be carry-over from other donors' samples. Sample: memory CD4+ T cells from PBMCs. Subset specified: CD45RA-negative fraction.

The CDR3 DNA reads TGTGCCAGCAGCCGGACAGGGCCCCAAGAGACCCAGTACTTC. Amino acids: CASSRTGPQETQYF. The rearrangement joins TRBV7-9 to TRBJ2-5, with TRBD1 identical over 8 bases. This CDR3 has 14 residues. The ends lost 5 bases at V and 1 base at J; junction bases unmatched: 3. Germline lookup yields CDR1 SEHNR and CDR2 FQNEAQ (reference sequence).